This is a list of T cell receptor beta chains from one sample in a study of cytomegalovirus exposure and HLA in healthy donors. The method was immunoSEQ multiplex PCR; TCRdb's version includes in-frame clones alone and lacks a portion of them. The sample has more than 65,000 clones; roughly 79% are singletons. Sequenced: PBMCs. Receptor source: a man between 18 and 29 years old in good health and CMV-seropositive. CDR3s leave out the opening cysteine and the closing phenylalanine or tryptophan. The D gene is left open where the match is weak. The size of a clone is reported for some rows only, either as once, few or many, or as a class for expanded clones.

j_gene	v_gene	abundance	d_gene	CDR3aa
TRBJ2-7	TRBV28	.	TRBD2	ASLPGALAGSYEQY
TRBJ1-1	TRBV5-1	.	TRBD1	ASSFIRTGNTEAF
TRBJ2-7	TRBV11-3	.	.	ASSGSGLGQY
TRBJ2-1	TRBV5-4	.	.	ASSTGPSNEQF
TRBJ2-1	TRBV7-8	.	.	ASSLANKGEWGGEWF
TRBJ2-7	TRBV25-1	.	TRBD1	ASSATDRGRYEQY
TRBJ2-6	TRBV28	few	.	ASCSGVSLGRANVLT
TRBJ1-1	TRBV10-3	.	.	AISESLRAAAF
TRBJ2-7	TRBV6-1	.	TRBD2	ASSPSGTSYEQY
TRBJ2-1	TRBV5-6	.	TRBD2	ASSLQLSGRARNEQF
TRBJ2-3	TRBV19	.	.	ASRRAYTDTQY
TRBJ2-3	TRBV28	.	TRBD2	ASSRDYTSTDTQY
TRBJ2-7	TRBV6-6	medium-sized	.	ASLTGYEQY
TRBJ2-1	TRBV4-1	.	.	ASSRGPEQF
TRBJ1-1	TRBV6-5	few	.	ASRPRAGQNTEAF
TRBJ2-1	TRBV6-1	.	TRBD1	ASSEVGDSWVYRF
TRBJ2-1	TRBV11-2	.	TRBD1	ASSSRKGAGRNEQF
TRBJ1-2	TRBV6-6	.	.	ASSSSSRTVGYT
TRBJ2-3	TRBV7-2	.	.	ASSFGLAVTDTQY
TRBJ2-1	TRBV5-4	.	.	ASSFLSNEQF
TRBJ2-7	TRBV6-6	.	TRBD2	ASSPRLAVYEQY
TRBJ2-2	TRBV6-1	.	.	ASTEGFIRELF
TRBJ2-7	TRBV6-6	once	.	ASSSPGHSLYEQY
TRBJ1-4	TRBV5-4	.	.	ASSLAEGEKLF
TRBJ1-5	TRBV28	.	TRBD1	ASSFYRGQGVNQPQH
TRBJ2-1	TRBV5-6	.	.	ASSLGSGNEQF
TRBJ1-1	TRBV5-8	few	TRBD1	ASSDRGENTEAF
TRBJ2-7	TRBV14	.	TRBD2	ASSQDFLAGSSYEQY
TRBJ2-1	TRBV6-5	.	TRBD2	ASRLLAGVNEQF
TRBJ1-4	TRBV7-9	.	.	ASSFRAPNEKLF
TRBJ2-7	TRBV29-1	few	.	SVVESSYEQY
TRBJ1-2	TRBV11-2	.	TRBD1	ASSLEGGNYGYT
TRBJ2-1	TRBV6-5	.	.	ASSYPRGDEQF
TRBJ2-1	TRBV2	.	.	AIKDRGVSYNEQF
TRBJ1-1	TRBV4-2	.	.	ASSPKGDTEAF
TRBJ1-5	TRBV4-1	.	TRBD1	ASSTGTGDSYETNQPQH
TRBJ2-5	TRBV6-1	.	TRBD1	ASTRDRGGETQY
TRBJ2-7	TRBV4-1	.	.	ASSQEPRQSSYEQY
TRBJ2-7	TRBV4-1	.	.	ASSQEFAGGEQY
TRBJ1-1	TRBV10-3	few	.	AHRDEGDTEAF
TRBJ2-3	TRBV5-4	.	TRBD2	ASSLRPSGRGDTQY